A single sample is the source of the 27 T cell receptor beta chains below, sequenced in a study of blood T cell repertoires in COVID-19. Measured with immunoSEQ multiplex PCR; TCRdb has only the in-frame clones, and not every one. The sample yields 410,000 or so clones, 75% to 90% seen once. The specimen sequenced was peripheral blood. The origin of the receptors is a woman aged 40 to 50 with COVID-19, enrolled during active disease.

J is TRBJ2-5 and V is TRBV24-1; D uncertain. This CDR3 comprises 14 residues. CDR1 and CDR2 from the germline V gene are KGHDR and SFDVKD. V was clipped by 0 bases and J by 2 bases, with 6 bases between them. The CDR3 bases are TGTGCCACCAGTGATTTGCTGACTCAAGAGACCCAGTACTTC. Amino acids: CATSDLLTQETQYF.

This chain uses TRBV6-5 with TRBJ2-2; tentatively, D is TRBD1 (7 bases). CDR1 and CDR2 (germline): MNHEY, SVGAGI. This CDR3 has 16 residues. V shed 0 bases and J shed 7 bases, with 15 bases lying between them. CDR3 coding DNA: TGTGCCAGCAGTTACTCGTTAGGGGGCGGGATCGGGGAGCTGTTTTTT. Amino acid sequence: CASSYSLGGGIGELFF.

V gene TRBV29-1 combines with J gene TRBJ1-1; 10 bases align to TRBD1. The CDR3 runs 13 residues. Looked up from germline, CDR1 is SQVTM and CDR2 is ANQGSEA. V lost 2 bases, J lost 5 bases, and 2 bases stayed unmatched. The CDR3 region is CSVELGQGTEAFF. In nucleotides, the CDR3 is TGCAGCGTTGAACTGGGACAGGGGACTGAAGCTTTCTTT.

The rearrangement uses TRBV3-1 (or the pseudogene TRBV3-2) and TRBJ2-2; 13 bases agree with TRBD2. J gave up 6 bases and V 3 bases, and 16 bases lay outside the gene matches. Germline-derived CDR1 and CDR2 are LGHDT and YNNKEL (reference sequence). This CDR3 is built from 20 residues. The CDR3 loop is CASSQINGLAGESVSGELFF. For the CDR3, the DNA is TGTGCCAGCAGCCAGATTAATGGACTAGCGGGAGAAAGCGTCTCCGGGGAGCTGTTTTTT.

CDR3 residues: CASSNRGSGYGYTF. For the CDR3, the DNA is TGTGCCAGTAGCAACAGGGGGTCTGGCTATGGCTACACCTTC. The rearrangement uses TRBV19 and TRBJ1-2, with 8 bases lining up with TRBD1. The J segment lost 4 bases and the V segment lost 6 bases, leaving 7 bases of the junction unmatched. The CDR3 extends over 14 amino acids. Germline V gene data show CDR1 as LNHDA and CDR2 as SQIVND (reference sequence).

J is TRBJ2-1 and V is TRBV3-1 (or the pseudogene TRBV3-2); D possibly corresponds to TRBD2 (7 bases). This CDR3 has 14 residues. The germline V gene has CDR1 LGHDT and CDR2 YNNKEL (reference sequence). Trimming stripped 4 bases from V and 5 bases from J, with 12 bases between. CDR3 DNA: TGTGCCAGCAGCCTGGGGGGGGCGGACAATGAGCAGTTCTTC. It is translated as CASSLGGADNEQFF.

The chain's CDR3 is CASSQVEGGKNEKLFF. The DNA for the CDR3 is TGCGCCAGCAGCCAAGTGGAAGGGGGCAAAAATGAAAAACTGTTTTTT. The chain links TRBV4-1 to TRBJ1-4; 7 bases are shared with TRBD1. The V gene's germline CDR1 is MGHRA and CDR2 YSYEKL. The CDR3 loop spans 16 amino acids. J gave up 5 bases and V 1 base, and 7 bases lay outside the gene matches.

The gene calls are TRBV3-1 (or the pseudogene TRBV3-2) and TRBJ2-3; a possible D gene is TRBD2 (6 bases). The CDR3 has 19 amino acids. The V and J ends lost 2 bases and 2 bases respectively, with 23 bases between them. The germline V gene has CDR1 LGHDT and CDR2 YNNKEL (reference sequence). The DNA for the CDR3 is TGTGCCAGCAGCCAATTTTCTCTCGGAGCGGGCCTATTCACAGATACGCAGTATTTT. It encodes CASSQFSLGAGLFTDTQYF.

The gene calls are TRBV10-3 and TRBJ1-5; TRBD1 might be the D (5 bases). The CDR3 totals 15 residues. Germline-derived CDR1 and CDR2 are ENHRY and SYGVKD. With 6 bases removed from V and 1 base from J, the gap between germline ends came to 13 bases. CDR3 DNA: TGTGCCATCAGGTCCGGGACTGGGAGCAATCAGCCCCAGCATTTT. Residues: CAIRSGTGSNQPQHF.

This clone was picked up one time. V usage is TRBV3-1 (or the pseudogene TRBV3-2) and J usage is TRBJ2-5; TRBD2 agrees at 7 bases. Trimming cost V 4 bases and J 2 bases; bases outside gene matches: 4. Germline CDR1 and CDR2: LGHDT and YNNKEL (reference sequence). The CDR3 runs 14 residues. The CDR3 region has the DNA TGTGCCAGCAGCCCAAGCGGGACTCAAGAGACCCAGTACTTC. This encodes CASSPSGTQETQYF.

V is TRBV5-1 and J is TRBJ1-4; no definite D call. CDR3 size: 14 residues. V lost 5 bases to trimming and J lost 0 bases, with 8 bases between them. Per germline, CDR1 SGHRS and CDR2 YFSETQ. The DNA for the CDR3 is TGCGCCAGCAGGAGCGCTCCAACTAATGAAAAACTGTTTTTT. Residues: CASRSAPTNEKLFF.

This chain connects TRBV5-6 to TRBJ1-2; TRBD1 is a possible D gene (5 bases). CDR1 and CDR2 (germline): SGHDT, YYEEEE. V lost 2 bases, J lost 9 bases, and 11 bases lay in between. The CDR3 is made up of 12 amino acids. The CDR3 DNA follows: TGTGCCAGCAGCTTTTGGGGCGAGCGCTACACCTTC. It encodes CASSFWGERYTF.

This rearrangement joins TRBV9 to TRBJ2-7; D possibly corresponds to TRBD1 (6 bases). This CDR3 is built from 15 residues. V lost 4 bases and J lost 7, with 21 bases in between. Germline V gives CDR1 SGDLS, CDR2 YYNGEE. CDR3 residues: CASSPHLGHGLEQYF. The CDR3 DNA sequence: TGTGCCAGCAGCCCTCACCTGGGACACGGGTTGGAGCAGTACTTC.

The CDR3 region is CASSPRTGGADTQYF. CDR3 in DNA: TGTGCCAGCAGTCCCCGGACAGGGGGTGCAGATACGCAGTATTTT. This chain joins TRBV28 and TRBJ2-3; 10 bases line up with TRBD1. This CDR3 is built from 15 residues. Trimming removed 5 bases from V and 4 bases from J; junction bases left unmatched: 6. The V gene's germline CDR1 is MDHEN and CDR2 SYDVKM.

The chain uses TRBV4-3 and TRBJ1-1; D is undetermined. The CDR3 is made up of 14 amino acids. V was cut by 0 bases and J by 1 base, with 6 bases left in between. In germline, CDR1 is LGHNA, CDR2 YSLEER. The CDR3 DNA is TGCGCCAGCAGCCAAGATACGCGGAACACTGAAGCTTTCTTT. Protein: CASSQDTRNTEAFF.

The V and J genes are TRBV5-8 and TRBJ2-1; D is perhaps TRBD2 (7 bases). Germline CDR1 is SGHTS and CDR2 is YDEGEE. CDR3 length equals 16 residues. The V and J ends lost 1 base and 3 bases respectively, with 14 bases between them. The CDR3 sequence: CASSLFRGAVYNEQFF. DNA for the CDR3: TGTGCCAGCAGCTTGTTCCGGGGGGCGGTCTACAATGAGCAGTTCTTC.

The table lists this clone with a count of one. The chain is built from TRBV6-6 and TRBJ2-2; 11 bases match TRBD2. The CDR3 is 16 amino acids. Germline V CDR1 and CDR2: MNHNY, SVGAGI (reference sequence). V was clipped by 8 bases and J by 1 base; unmatched bases: 6. CDR3 in amino acids: CASRWGLAENTGELFF. CDR3 DNA: TGTGCCAGCCGGTGGGGACTAGCGGAGAACACCGGGGAGCTGTTTTTT.

J is TRBJ2-7 and V is TRBV14; the D is unclear. V lost 4 bases to trimming and J lost 3 bases, with 10 bases between them. CDR3 size: 13 residues. CDR1 and CDR2 (germline): SGHDN, FVKESK. This chain's CDR3 is CASSPPWSYEQYF. In nucleotides, the CDR3 is TGTGCCAGCAGCCCCCCCTGGAGCTACGAGCAGTACTTC.

This clone was observed once. The genes are TRBV5-1 and TRBJ2-2; TRBD1 might be the D (7 bases). CDR1 and CDR2 (germline): SGHRS, YFSETQ. V dropped 0 bases and J dropped 0 bases, with 9 bases sitting between them. CDR3 length equals 16 residues. The CDR3 reads CASSLARGANTGELFF. CDR3 nucleotide sequence: TGCGCCAGCAGCTTGGCCAGGGGGGCGAACACCGGGGAGCTGTTTTTT.

This chain links TRBV27 with TRBJ2-7, with TRBD2 matching 9 bases. CDR1 is MNHEY, CDR2 SMNVEV, per germline (reference sequence). V shed 5 bases and J 2 bases; nucleotides not matched to a gene: 4. This CDR3 contains 14 residues. CDR3 in amino acids: CASSLLAGTYEQYF. The CDR3 coding sequence is TGTGCCAGCAGTCTCCTAGCGGGAACCTACGAGCAGTACTTC.

The chain employs TRBV18 and TRBJ1-1; D gene uncertain. Germline loops: CDR1 KGHSH, CDR2 LQKENI. The CDR3 runs 13 residues. Trimming removed 5 bases at V and 4 bases at J, with 11 bases between. For the CDR3, the DNA is TGTGCCAGCTCATCAACAGAGGGCACTGAAGCTTTCTTT. Translation gives CASSSTEGTEAFF.

The chain combines TRBV19 with TRBJ2-7; D is perhaps TRBD1 (6 bases). Per the germline V gene, CDR1 is LNHDA and CDR2 is SQIVND (reference sequence). This CDR3 is 18 amino acids long. Trimming stripped 3 bases from V and 2 bases from J, with 23 bases between. The chain's CDR3 is CASSMGFGAGTKTYEQYF. In DNA form, the CDR3 reads TGTGCCAGTAGTATGGGTTTTGGGGCCGGGACAAAGACCTACGAGCAGTACTTC.

The J gene is TRBJ2-7, the V gene TRBV28, with 13 bases that match TRBD2. Trimming removed 5 bases from V and 1 base from J; junction bases left unmatched: 5. This CDR3 contains 16 residues. Germline values: CDR1 MDHEN, CDR2 SYDVKM. The CDR3 loop reads CASSGLTSGRSYEQYF. The CDR3 DNA sequence: TGTGCCAGCAGTGGATTGACTAGCGGGAGGTCCTACGAGCAGTACTTC.

This chain joins TRBV19 and TRBJ2-1; 13 bases are a match to TRBD2. V shed 7 bases, J shed 4 bases, and the junction held 10 bases outside the gene matches. The CDR3 totals 17 residues. The germline V gene encodes CDR1 LNHDA and CDR2 SQIVND (reference sequence). The CDR3 spells CASTPRGLAGRYNEQFF. As DNA, the CDR3 is TGTGCCAGTACCCCCCGGGGACTAGCGGGGAGATACAATGAGCAGTTCTTC.

This rearrangement joins TRBV24-1 to TRBJ2-1; TRBD2 matches 16 bases. This CDR3 is 18 amino acids long. Trimming took 3 bases from V and 8 from J; bases not matched to a gene: 9. Germline CDR1 reads KGHDR; CDR2 reads SFDVKD. The CDR3 is CATSDPQPGLAGGYEQFF. For the CDR3, the DNA is TGTGCCACCAGTGATCCCCAGCCGGGACTAGCGGGGGGGTATGAGCAGTTCTTC.

The V and J genes are TRBV19 and TRBJ1-2; D possibly corresponds to TRBD1 (6 bases). The CDR3 is 13 residues long. Germline CDR1 and CDR2: LNHDA and SQIVND (reference sequence). Trimming cost V 4 bases and J 4 bases, with 10 bases left between them. This CDR3 is CASSRQATYGYTF. The CDR3 DNA reads TGTGCCAGTAGTAGACAGGCTACCTATGGCTACACCTTC.

The gene calls are TRBV9 and TRBJ2-1; 7 bases line up with TRBD1. The V segment lost 4 bases and the J segment 2 bases; nucleotides outside the gene matches: 12. Per germline, CDR1 SGDLS and CDR2 YYNGEE. There are 17 residues in the CDR3. The CDR3 is CASSKFLIDRAYNEQFF. Written as DNA, the CDR3 is TGTGCCAGCAGCAAATTCCTTATTGACAGGGCCTACAATGAGCAGTTCTTC.